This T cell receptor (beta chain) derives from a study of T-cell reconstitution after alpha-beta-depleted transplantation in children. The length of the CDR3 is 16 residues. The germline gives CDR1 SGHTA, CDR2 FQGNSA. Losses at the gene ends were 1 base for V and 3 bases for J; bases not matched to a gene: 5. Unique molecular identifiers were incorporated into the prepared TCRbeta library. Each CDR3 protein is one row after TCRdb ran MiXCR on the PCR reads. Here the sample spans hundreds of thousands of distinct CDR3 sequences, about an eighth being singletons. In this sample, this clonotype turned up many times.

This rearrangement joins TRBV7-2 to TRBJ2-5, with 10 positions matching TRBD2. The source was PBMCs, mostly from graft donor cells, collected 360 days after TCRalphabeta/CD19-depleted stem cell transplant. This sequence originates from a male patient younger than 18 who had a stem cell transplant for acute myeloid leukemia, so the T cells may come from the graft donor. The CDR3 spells CASSLGSSGSKETQYF. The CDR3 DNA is TGTGCCAGCAGCTTAGGATCTAGCGGGAGTAAAGAGACCCAGTACTTC.